This entry lists 17 T cell receptor beta chains sequenced from one sample in a study of blood T cell repertoires in COVID-19. Profiled with immunoSEQ multiplex PCR; TCRdb holds only in-frame clones, not every one. The data hold approximately 130,000 clones, with more than 80% observed a single time. Sequenced: peripheral blood. The receptors were gathered from a human donor in a cohort sampled during active COVID-19.

This chain connects TRBV6-6 to TRBJ1-1; D remains unclear. The germline V and J ends were trimmed by 0 bases and 7 bases, with 6 bases remaining between them. CDR3 length: 12 amino acids. Per germline, CDR1 MNHNY and CDR2 SVGAGI (reference sequence). This CDR3 is CASSYSKSEAFF. The DNA for the CDR3 is TGTGCCAGCAGTTACTCGAAGAGTGAAGCTTTCTTT.

The rearrangement links TRBV7-2 to TRBJ1-2; the D gene is possibly TRBD1 (6 bases). The germline V gene encodes CDR1 SGHTA and CDR2 FQGNSA. CDR3 length: 14 residues. Trimming took off 0 bases at V and 6 bases at J, with 11 bases between the two ends. The CDR3: CASSLANRVNGYTF. The CDR3 nucleotides read TGTGCCAGCAGCTTAGCGAACAGGGTAAATGGCTACACCTTC.

The rearrangement links TRBV11-2 to TRBJ2-2; D perhaps matches TRBD2 (6 bases). V was shortened by 5 bases and J by 2 bases, with 12 bases between the two germline ends. Per germline, CDR1 SGHAT and CDR2 FQNNGV. The CDR3 contains 15 residues. CDR3 nucleotide sequence: TGTGCCAGCAGCCTATGGAGGGGCAACACCGGGGAGCTGTTTTTT. It specifies CASSLWRGNTGELFF. Based on the CDR3 plus reference TRBV11-2 and TRBJ2-2, the full variable domain is EAGVAQSPRYKIIEKRQSVAFWCNPISGHATLYWYQQILGQGPKLLIQFQNNGVVDDSQLPKDRFSAERLKGVDSTLKIQPAKLEDSAVYLCASSLWRGNTGELFFGEGSRLTVL.

The chain employs TRBV19 and TRBJ1-5; the match to TRBD1 covers 11 bases. The germline gives CDR1 LNHDA, CDR2 SQIVND (reference sequence). Unmatched junction bases numbered 10, after V lost 10 bases and J lost 2 bases. This CDR3 is built from 16 residues. The CDR3 here is CATEGQGARGNQPQHF. As DNA, the CDR3 is TGTGCCACGGAAGGACAGGGGGCACGGGGCAATCAGCCCCAGCATTTT.

V and J are TRBV7-9 and TRBJ2-5, with TRBD1 identical over 8 bases. After removal of 4 bases from V and 5 bases from J, the junction contained 3 bases not matched to a gene. Germline V CDR1 and CDR2: SEHNR, FQNEAQ (reference sequence). The length of the CDR3 is 13 residues. Written as DNA, the CDR3 is TGTGCCAGCAGCTATCGACAGGGGGAGACCCAGTACTTC. Translating it yields CASSYRQGETQYF.

The gene calls are TRBV7-2 and TRBJ1-6, with TRBD1 matching 8 bases. The V gene's germline CDR1 is SGHTA and CDR2 FQGNSA. This CDR3 is built from 14 residues. The ends lost 4 bases at V and 9 bases at J; junction bases unmatched: 5. The CDR3 DNA follows: TGTGCCAGCAGCTACGGACAGGGAGGTTCACCCCTCCACTTT. It is translated as CASSYGQGGSPLHF.

The CDR3 DNA reads as TGCGCCAGCAGCTCCGGACACGTAGTATACAATGAGCAGTTCTTC. It codes for CASSSGHVVYNEQFF. This chain connects TRBV5-1 to TRBJ2-1; TRBD1 is a possible D gene (5 bases). The CDR3 sequence is 15 residues long. CDR1 is SGHRS, CDR2 YFSETQ, per germline. V was cut by 3 bases and J by 4 bases, with 14 bases left in between.

The V gene is TRBV4-1, the J gene TRBJ2-5; 7 bases match TRBD1. Germline-derived CDR1 and CDR2 are MGHRA and YSYEKL. V lost 5 bases to trimming and J lost 5 bases; unmatched junction nucleotides: 11. This CDR3 has 15 amino acids. CDR3 in DNA: TGCGCCAGCAGCACATCACGACAGGGCACGGAGACCCAGTACTTC. Translating gives CASSTSRQGTETQYF.

The genes are TRBV7-9 and TRBJ1-1; D is unclear. CDR3 length: 18 residues. Germline CDR1 reads SEHNR; CDR2 reads FQNEAQ (reference sequence). Deletions cut 1 base from V and 0 bases from J, with 18 bases between. Here the CDR3 DNA reads TGTGCCAGCAGCTTAGTCCCAGGCGGCGGGCCAATGAACACTGAAGCTTTCTTT. Translation gives CASSLVPGGGPMNTEAFF. Full variable domain (missing parts from reference TRBV7-9 and TRBJ1-1): DTGVSQNPRHKITKRGQNVTFRCDPISEHNRLYWYRQTLGQGPEFLTYFQNEAQLEKSRLLSDRFSAERPKGSFSTLEIQRTEQGDSAMYLCASSLVPGGGPMNTEAFFGQGTRLTVV.

The chain carries TRBV4-1 and TRBJ1-2; D unresolved. The germline CDR1 and CDR2 sequences are MGHRA and YSYEKL. The CDR3 runs to 16 residues. Trimming cost V 0 bases and J 0 bases, with 11 bases left between them. CDR3 sequence: CASSQDRGSANYGYTF. The CDR3 DNA reads as TGCGCCAGCAGCCAAGATCGCGGGTCCGCTAACTATGGCTACACCTTC.

This clone has a handful of counts. The V and J genes are TRBV27 and TRBJ2-2; D perhaps matches TRBD2 (6 bases). The CDR3 totals 15 residues. The germline gives CDR1 MNHEY, CDR2 SMNVEV (reference sequence). Trimming stripped 6 bases from V and 1 base from J, with 12 bases between. CDR3 nucleotide sequence: TGTGCCAGCAGCGCCGGGACTTTGAACACCGGGGAGCTGTTTTTT. Protein: CASSAGTLNTGELFF.

V usage is TRBV10-3 and J usage is TRBJ2-7, with a possible D match to TRBD2 (5 bases). V lost 6 bases and J lost 0, with 9 bases in between. The CDR3 runs to 13 residues. Per the germline V gene, CDR1 is ENHRY and CDR2 is SYGVKD. The CDR3 DNA reads as TGTGCCATCAGGGACTCCGGCTCCTACGAGCAGTACGTC. Translated: CAIRDSGSYEQYV.

The CDR3 nucleotides read TGTGCCAGCAGCTTTGGGGGCGGCGGCTTCAATCAGCCCCAGCATTTT. This translates into CASSFGGGGFNQPQHF. V usage is TRBV7-2 and J usage is TRBJ1-5, with a tentative D call TRBD1 (6 bases). The V end lost 3 bases, the J end lost 3 bases, and 15 bases lay between the germline ends. CDR1 and CDR2 from the germline V gene are SGHTA and FQGNSA. This CDR3 is 16 amino acids long.

The CDR3 region is CASTAGTNTEAFF. CDR3 DNA sequence: TGTGCCAGCACCGCGGGTACCAACACTGAAGCTTTCTTT. The genes are TRBV6-5 and TRBJ1-1; no reliable D call. The V and J ends lost 7 bases and 2 bases respectively, with 11 bases between them. CDR1 is MNHEY and CDR2 is SVGAGI in the germline V gene. CDR3 length equals 13 residues.

A remark on this clone: Germline and junction disagree at one end, which may indicate a read error. The chain uses TRBV19 and TRBJ1-1; 7 positions agree with TRBD1. The CDR3 sequence is 14 residues long. Germline values: CDR1 LNHDA, CDR2 SQIVND (reference sequence). The CDR3 DNA reads TGTGCCAGTAGTCTAGACAGGGCATACACTGAAGCTTTCTTT. This encodes CASSLDRAYTEAFF.

This clone was found once. This chain uses TRBV2 with TRBJ1-1; 10 nucleotides align to TRBD1. This CDR3 has 15 residues. V lost 7 bases, J lost 7 bases, and 12 bases stayed unmatched. CDR1 and CDR2 from the germline V gene are SNHLY and FYNNEI. The CDR3 loop is CASKPMTGGRGEAFF. CDR3 nucleotides: TGTGCCAGCAAACCGATGACAGGGGGCCGAGGTGAAGCTTTCTTT.

This clone was seen a single time. The chain carries TRBV7-2 and TRBJ2-5, with TRBD2 matching over 7 bases. The CDR3 has 14 amino acids. V shed 10 bases and J 5 bases; nucleotides not matched to a gene: 13. Per the germline V gene, CDR1 is SGHTA and CDR2 is FQGNSA. CDR3 region: CATARSPGGETQYF. The CDR3 nucleotides are TGTGCCACCGCGAGATCCCCCGGGGGGGAGACCCAGTACTTC. The variable domain in full, completed from reference TRBV7-2 and TRBJ2-5, reads GAGVSQSPSNKVTEKGKDVELRCDPISGHTALYWYRQSLGQGLEFLIYFQGNSAPDKSGLPSDRFSAERTGGSVSTLTIQRTQQEDSAVYLCATARSPGGETQYFGPGTRLLVL.